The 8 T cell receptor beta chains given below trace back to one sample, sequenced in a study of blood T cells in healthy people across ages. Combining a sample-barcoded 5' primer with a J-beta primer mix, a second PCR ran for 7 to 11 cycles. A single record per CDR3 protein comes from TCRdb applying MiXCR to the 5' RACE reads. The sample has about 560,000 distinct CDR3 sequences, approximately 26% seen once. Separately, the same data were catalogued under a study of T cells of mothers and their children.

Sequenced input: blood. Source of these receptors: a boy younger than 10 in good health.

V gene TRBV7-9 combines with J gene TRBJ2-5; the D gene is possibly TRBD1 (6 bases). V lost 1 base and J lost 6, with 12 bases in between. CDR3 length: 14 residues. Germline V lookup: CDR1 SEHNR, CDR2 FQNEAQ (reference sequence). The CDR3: CASSLVAQGKTQYF. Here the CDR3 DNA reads TGTGCCAGCAGCTTAGTGGCCCAGGGGAAGACCCAGTACTTC.

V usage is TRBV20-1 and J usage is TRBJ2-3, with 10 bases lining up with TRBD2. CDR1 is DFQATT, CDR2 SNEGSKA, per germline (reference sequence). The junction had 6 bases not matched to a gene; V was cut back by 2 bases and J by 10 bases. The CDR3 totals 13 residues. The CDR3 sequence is CSARRPSGSAQYF. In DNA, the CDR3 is TGCAGTGCTAGACGTCCTAGCGGGAGTGCGCAGTATTTT.

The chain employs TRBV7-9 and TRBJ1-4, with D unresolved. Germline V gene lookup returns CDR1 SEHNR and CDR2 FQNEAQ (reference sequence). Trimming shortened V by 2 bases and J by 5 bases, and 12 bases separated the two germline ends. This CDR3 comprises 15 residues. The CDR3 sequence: CASSLRSSPNEKLFF. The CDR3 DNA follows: TGTGCCAGCAGCTTAAGATCCAGTCCAAATGAAAAACTGTTTTTT.

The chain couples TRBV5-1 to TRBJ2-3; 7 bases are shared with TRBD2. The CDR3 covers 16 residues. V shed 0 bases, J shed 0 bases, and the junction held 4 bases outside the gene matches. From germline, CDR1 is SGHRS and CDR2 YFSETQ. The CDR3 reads CASSLEGGGSTDTQYF. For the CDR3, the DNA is TGCGCCAGCAGCTTGGAGGGCGGGGGAAGCACAGATACGCAGTATTTT.

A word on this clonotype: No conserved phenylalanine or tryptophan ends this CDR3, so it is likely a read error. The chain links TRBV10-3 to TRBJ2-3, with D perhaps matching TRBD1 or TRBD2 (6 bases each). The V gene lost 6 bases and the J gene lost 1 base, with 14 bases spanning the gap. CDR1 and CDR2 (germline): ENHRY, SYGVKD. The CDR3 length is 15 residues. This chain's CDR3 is CAIRGGWKGTDTQYL. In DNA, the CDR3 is TGTGCCATCAGAGGGGGGTGGAAAGGCACAGATACGCAGTATCTT.

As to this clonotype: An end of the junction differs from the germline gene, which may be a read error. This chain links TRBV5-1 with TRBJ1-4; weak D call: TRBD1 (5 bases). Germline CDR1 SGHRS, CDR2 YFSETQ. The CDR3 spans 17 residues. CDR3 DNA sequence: TGCGCCAGCAGCTTGGGAAGTGGGACGGGAACTAATGAAAAACCGTTTTTT. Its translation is CASSLGSGTGTNEKPFF.

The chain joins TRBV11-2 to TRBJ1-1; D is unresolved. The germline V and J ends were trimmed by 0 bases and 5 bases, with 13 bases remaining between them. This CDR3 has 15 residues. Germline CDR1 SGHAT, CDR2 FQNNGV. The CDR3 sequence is CASSLDPTRLTEAFF. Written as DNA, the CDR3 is TGTGCCAGCAGCTTAGATCCAACTAGGTTAACTGAAGCTTTCTTT.

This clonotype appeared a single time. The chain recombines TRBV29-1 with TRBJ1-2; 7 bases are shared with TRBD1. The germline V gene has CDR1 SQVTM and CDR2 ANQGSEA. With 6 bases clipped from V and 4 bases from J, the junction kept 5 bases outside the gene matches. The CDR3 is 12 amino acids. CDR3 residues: CSVAGGLYGYTF. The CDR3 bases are TGCAGCGTCGCAGGGGGGCTCTATGGCTACACCTTC.